This T cell receptor beta chain was recovered during a study of blood T cells in healthy people across ages. The study, taken as a whole, reports: Naive and antigen-experienced cells could not be conclusively compared, given unsorted PBMCs.

This CDR3 is built from 16 residues. CDR1 is MGHRA, CDR2 YSYEKL, per germline. Concerning this clonotype: What it binds is unknown. A junction end diverges from the germline sequence, so it may reflect a read error.

Primers used in a second PCR of roughly 6 to 11 cycles were a sample-barcoded 5' primer and a J-beta primer mix. TCRdb called the 5' RACE reads again in MiXCR, with one record for every CDR3 protein. This table holds approximately 780,000 distinct CDR3 sequences, about a quarter found once. The data also belong to a second study, concerning T cells of mothers and their children. That paper adds: Reads obtained per mother exceeded 8.5 million TCR beta CDR3 reads, with some 3 million obtained per child.

This sequence was found in a boy younger than 18 in good health. The sample consisted of blood. The J gene is TRBJ1-4, the V gene TRBV4-1, with D possibly matching TRBD1 (5 bases). The CDR3 is CASSKDGGRANEKLFF. CDR3 bases: TGCGCCAGCAGCAAAGACGGGGGAAGGGCTAATGAAAAACTGTTTTTT.